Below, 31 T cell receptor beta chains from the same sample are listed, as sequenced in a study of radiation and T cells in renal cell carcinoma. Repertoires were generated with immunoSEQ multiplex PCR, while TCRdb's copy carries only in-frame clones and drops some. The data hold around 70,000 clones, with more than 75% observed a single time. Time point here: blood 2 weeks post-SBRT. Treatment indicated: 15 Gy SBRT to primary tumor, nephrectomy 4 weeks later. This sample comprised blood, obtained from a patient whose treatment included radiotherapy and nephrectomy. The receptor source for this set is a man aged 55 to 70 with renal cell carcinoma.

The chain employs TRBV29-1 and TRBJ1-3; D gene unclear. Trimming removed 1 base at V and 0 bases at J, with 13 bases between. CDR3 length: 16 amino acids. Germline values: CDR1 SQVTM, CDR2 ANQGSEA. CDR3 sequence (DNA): TGCAGCGTTGAAGGAATTGAGGACCCCTCTGGAAACACCATATATTTT. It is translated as CSVEGIEDPSGNTIYF.

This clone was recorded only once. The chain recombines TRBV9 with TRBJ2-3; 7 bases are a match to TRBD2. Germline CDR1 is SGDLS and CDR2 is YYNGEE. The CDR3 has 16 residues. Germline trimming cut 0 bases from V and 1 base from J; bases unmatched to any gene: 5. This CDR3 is CASSVVSGGGTDTQYF. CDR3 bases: TGTGCCAGCAGCGTAGTATCGGGAGGAGGCACAGATACGCAGTATTTT.

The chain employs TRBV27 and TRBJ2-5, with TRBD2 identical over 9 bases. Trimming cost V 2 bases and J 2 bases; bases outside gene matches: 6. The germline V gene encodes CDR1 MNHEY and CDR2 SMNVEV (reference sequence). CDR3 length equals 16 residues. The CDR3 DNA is TGTGCCAGCAGTTTAGGAGCGGGAGGATCTCAAGAGACCCAGTACTTC. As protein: CASSLGAGGSQETQYF.

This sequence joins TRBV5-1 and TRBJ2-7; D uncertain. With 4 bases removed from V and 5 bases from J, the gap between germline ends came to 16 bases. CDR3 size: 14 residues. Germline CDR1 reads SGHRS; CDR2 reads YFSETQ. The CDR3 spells CASSPRSRPDEQYF. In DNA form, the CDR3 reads TGCGCCAGCAGCCCCAGGTCACGTCCAGACGAGCAGTACTTC.

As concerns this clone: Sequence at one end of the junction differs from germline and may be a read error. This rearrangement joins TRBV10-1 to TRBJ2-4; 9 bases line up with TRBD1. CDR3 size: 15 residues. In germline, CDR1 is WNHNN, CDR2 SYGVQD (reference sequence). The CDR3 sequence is CAGSESGQGKNIQYF. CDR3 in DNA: TGCGCCGGCAGTGAGTCCGGACAGGGGAAAAACATTCAGTACTTC.

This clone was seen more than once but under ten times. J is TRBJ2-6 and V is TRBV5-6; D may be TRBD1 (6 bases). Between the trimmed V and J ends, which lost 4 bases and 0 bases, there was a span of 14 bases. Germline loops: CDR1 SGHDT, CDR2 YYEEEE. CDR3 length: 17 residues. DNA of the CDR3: TGTGCCAGCAGCCACAGACAGGCATACTCTGGGGCCAACGTCCTGACTTTC. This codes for CASSHRQAYSGANVLTF. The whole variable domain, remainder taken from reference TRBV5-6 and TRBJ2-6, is DAGVTQSPTHLIKTRGQQVTLRCSPKSGHDTVSWYQQALGQGPQFIFQYYEEEERQRGNFPDRFSGHQFPNYSSELNVNALLLGDSALYLCASSHRQAYSGANVLTFGAGSRLTVL.

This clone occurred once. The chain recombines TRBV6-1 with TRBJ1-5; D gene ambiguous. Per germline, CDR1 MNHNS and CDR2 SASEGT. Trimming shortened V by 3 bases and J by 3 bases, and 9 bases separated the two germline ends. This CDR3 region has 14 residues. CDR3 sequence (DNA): TGTGCCAGCAGTGATGGTTATTACAATCAGCCCCAGCATTTT. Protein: CASSDGYYNQPQHF.

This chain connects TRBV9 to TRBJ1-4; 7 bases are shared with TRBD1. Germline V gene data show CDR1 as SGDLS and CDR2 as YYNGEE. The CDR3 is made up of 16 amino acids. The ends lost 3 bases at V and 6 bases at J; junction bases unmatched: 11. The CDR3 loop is CASSDPHRGGDEKLFF. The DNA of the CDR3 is TGTGCCAGCAGCGATCCACACAGGGGCGGTGATGAAAAACTGTTTTTT.

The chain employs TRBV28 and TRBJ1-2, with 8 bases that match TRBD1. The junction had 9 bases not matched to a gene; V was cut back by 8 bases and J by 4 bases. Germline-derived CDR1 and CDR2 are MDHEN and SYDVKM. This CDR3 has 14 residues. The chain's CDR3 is CASWRQGKSYGYTF. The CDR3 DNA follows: TGTGCCAGCTGGCGACAGGGGAAAAGCTATGGCTACACCTTC.

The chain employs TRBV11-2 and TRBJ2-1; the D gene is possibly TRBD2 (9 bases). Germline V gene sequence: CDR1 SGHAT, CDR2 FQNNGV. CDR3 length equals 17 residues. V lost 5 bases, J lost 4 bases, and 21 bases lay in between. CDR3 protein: CASSPGQGAGGYNEQFF. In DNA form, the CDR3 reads TGTGCCAGCAGCCCCGGACAGGGAGCGGGGGGATACAATGAGCAGTTCTTC.

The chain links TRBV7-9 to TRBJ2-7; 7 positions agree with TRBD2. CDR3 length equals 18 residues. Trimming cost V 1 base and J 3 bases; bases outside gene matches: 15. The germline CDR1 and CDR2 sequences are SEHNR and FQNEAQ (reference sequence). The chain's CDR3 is CASSLVSSGVDNFYEQYF. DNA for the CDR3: TGTGCCAGCAGCTTAGTATCCAGCGGGGTTGATAACTTCTACGAGCAGTACTTC.

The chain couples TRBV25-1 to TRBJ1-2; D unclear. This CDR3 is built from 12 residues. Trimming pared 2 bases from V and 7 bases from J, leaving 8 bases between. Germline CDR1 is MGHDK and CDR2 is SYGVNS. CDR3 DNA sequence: TGTGCCAGCAGTGAAGGGGTTAGTGGCTACACCTTC. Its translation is CASSEGVSGYTF.

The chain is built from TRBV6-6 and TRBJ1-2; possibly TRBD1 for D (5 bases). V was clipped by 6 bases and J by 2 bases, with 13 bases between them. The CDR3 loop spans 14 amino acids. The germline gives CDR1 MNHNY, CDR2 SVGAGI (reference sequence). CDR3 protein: CASRRGEGNYGYTF. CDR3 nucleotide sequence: TGTGCCAGCAGGAGGGGCGAGGGGAACTATGGCTACACCTTC.

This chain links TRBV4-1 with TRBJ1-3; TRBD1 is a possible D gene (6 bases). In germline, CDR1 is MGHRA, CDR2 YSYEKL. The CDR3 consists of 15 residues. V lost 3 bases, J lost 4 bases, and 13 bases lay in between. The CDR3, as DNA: TGCGCCAGCAGCCACGGGACAATTACCGGAAACACCATATATTTT. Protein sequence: CASSHGTITGNTIYF.

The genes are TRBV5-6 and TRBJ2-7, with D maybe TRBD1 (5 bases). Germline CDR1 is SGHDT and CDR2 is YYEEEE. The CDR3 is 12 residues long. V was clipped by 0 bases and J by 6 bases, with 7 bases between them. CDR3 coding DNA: TGTGCCAGCAGCTTGGTGCAGGGCGAGCAGTACTTC. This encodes CASSLVQGEQYF.

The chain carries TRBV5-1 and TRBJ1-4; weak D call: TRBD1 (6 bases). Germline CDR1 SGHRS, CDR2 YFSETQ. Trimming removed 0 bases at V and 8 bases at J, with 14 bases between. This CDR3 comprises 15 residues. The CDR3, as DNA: TGCGCCAGCAGCTTGGCCTGGCAGGGGTCAGAAAAACTGTTTTTT. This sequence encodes CASSLAWQGSEKLFF.

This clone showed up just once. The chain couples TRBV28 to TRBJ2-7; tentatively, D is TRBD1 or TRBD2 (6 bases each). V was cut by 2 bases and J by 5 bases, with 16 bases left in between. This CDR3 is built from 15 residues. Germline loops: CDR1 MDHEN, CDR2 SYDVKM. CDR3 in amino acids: CASSLEVRGGDEQYF. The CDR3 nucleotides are TGTGCCAGCAGTTTAGAGGTCAGGGGCGGGGACGAGCAGTACTTC.

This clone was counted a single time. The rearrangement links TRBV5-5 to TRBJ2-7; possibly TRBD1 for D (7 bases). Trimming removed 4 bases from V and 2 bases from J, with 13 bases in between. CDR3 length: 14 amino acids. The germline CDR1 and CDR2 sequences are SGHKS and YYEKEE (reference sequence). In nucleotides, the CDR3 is TGTGCCAGCAGCCCTCAGGGGGGTACCTACGAGCAGTACTTC. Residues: CASSPQGGTYEQYF. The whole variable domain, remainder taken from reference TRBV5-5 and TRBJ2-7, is DAGVTQSPTHLIKTRGQQVTLRCSPISGHKSVSWYQQVLGQGPQFIFQYYEKEERGRGNFPDRFSARQFPNYSSELNVNALLLGDSALYLCASSPQGGTYEQYFGPGTRLTVT.

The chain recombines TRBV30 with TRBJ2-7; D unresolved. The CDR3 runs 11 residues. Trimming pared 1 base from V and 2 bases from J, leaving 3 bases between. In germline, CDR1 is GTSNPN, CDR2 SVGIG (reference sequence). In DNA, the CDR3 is TGTGCCTGGAGTGAGCCCTACGAGCAGTACTTC. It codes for CAWSEPYEQYF.

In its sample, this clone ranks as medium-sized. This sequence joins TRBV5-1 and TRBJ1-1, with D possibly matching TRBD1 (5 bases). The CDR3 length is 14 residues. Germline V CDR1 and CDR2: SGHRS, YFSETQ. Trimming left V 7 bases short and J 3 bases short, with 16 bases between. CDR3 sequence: CASQPGGWDTEAFF. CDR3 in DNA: TGCGCCAGCCAACCGGGGGGTTGGGACACTGAAGCTTTCTTT. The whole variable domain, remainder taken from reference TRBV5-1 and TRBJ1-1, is KAGVTQTPRYLIKTRGQQVTLSCSPISGHRSVSWYQQTPGQGLQFLFEYFSETQRNKGNFPGRFSGRQFSNSRSEMNVSTLELGDSALYLCASQPGGWDTEAFFGQGTRLTVV.

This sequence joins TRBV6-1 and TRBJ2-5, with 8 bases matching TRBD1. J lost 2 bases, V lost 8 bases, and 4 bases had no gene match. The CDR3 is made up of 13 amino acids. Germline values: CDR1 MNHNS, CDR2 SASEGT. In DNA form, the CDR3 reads TGTGCCAGCCTTAACAGGGGGCAAGAGACCCAGTACTTC. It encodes CASLNRGQETQYF.

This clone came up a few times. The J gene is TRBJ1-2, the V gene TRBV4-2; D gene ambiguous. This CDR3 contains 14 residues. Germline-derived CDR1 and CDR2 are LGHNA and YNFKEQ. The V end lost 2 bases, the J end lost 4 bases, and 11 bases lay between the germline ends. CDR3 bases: TGTGCCAGCAGCCAACCCACAGAAGTCTATGGCTACACCTTC. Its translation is CASSQPTEVYGYTF.

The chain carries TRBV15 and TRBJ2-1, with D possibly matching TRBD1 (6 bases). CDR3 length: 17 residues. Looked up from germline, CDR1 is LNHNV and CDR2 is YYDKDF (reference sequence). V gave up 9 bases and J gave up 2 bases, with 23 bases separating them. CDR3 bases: TGTGCCACTACCCCCCTCCGCGCAGGGGTGACCTACAATGAGCAGTTCTTC. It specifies CATTPLRAGVTYNEQFF.

The CDR3 reads CASSLNIPSYNEQFF. The DNA of the CDR3 is TGTGCCAGCAGTTTGAACATCCCCTCCTACAATGAGCAGTTCTTC. This chain joins TRBV28 and TRBJ2-1, with no clear D. The CDR3 sequence is 15 residues long. Trimming took off 3 bases at V and 0 bases at J, with 9 bases between the two ends. Germline CDR1 is MDHEN and CDR2 is SYDVKM.

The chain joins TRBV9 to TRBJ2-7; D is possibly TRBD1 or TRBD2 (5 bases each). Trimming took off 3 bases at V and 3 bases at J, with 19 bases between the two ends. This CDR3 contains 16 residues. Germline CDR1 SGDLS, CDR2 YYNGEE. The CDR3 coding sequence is TGTGCCAGCAGCGCAGAGGGGTGGAGTCCAAGCTACGAGCAGTACTTC. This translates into CASSAEGWSPSYEQYF. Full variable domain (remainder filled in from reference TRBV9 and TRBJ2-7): DSGVTQTPKHLITATGQRVTLRCSPRSGDLSVYWYQQSLDQGLQFLIQYYNGEERAKGNILERFSAQQFPDLHSELNLSSLELGDSALYFCASSAEGWSPSYEQYFGPGTRLTVT.

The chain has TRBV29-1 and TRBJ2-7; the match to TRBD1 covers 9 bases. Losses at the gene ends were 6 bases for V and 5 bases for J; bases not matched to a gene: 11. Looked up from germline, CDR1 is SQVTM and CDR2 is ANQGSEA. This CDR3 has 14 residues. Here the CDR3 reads CSVRPGTGNHEQYF. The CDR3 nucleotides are TGCAGCGTCCGTCCCGGGACAGGGAATCACGAGCAGTACTTC.

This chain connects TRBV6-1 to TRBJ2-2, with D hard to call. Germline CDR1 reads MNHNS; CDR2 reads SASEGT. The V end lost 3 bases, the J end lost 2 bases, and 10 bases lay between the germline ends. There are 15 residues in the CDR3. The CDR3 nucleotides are TGTGCCAGCAGTGAGTCGAAATTTAACACCGGGGAGCTGTTTTTT. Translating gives CASSESKFNTGELFF.

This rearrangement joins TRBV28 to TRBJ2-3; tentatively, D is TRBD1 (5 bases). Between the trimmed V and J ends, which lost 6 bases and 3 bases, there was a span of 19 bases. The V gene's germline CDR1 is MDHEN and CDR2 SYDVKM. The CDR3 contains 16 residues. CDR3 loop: CASRAMGPMGTDTQYF. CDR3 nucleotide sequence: TGTGCCAGCAGGGCGATGGGGCCCATGGGAACAGATACGCAGTATTTT.

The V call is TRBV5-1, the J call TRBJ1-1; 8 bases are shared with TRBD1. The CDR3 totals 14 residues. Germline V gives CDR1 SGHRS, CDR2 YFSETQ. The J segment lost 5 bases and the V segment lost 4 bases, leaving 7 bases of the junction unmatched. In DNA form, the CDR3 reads TGCGCCAGCAGCGCAGGGGGCGGTGGTACTGAAGCTTTCTTT. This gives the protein CASSAGGGGTEAFF.

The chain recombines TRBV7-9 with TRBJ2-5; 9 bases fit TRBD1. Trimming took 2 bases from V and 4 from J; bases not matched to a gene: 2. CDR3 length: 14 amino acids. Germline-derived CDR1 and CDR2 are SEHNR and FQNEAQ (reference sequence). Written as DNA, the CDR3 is TGTGCCAGCAGCTTAATGGGACAGGGAGAGACCCAGTACTTC. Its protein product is CASSLMGQGETQYF.

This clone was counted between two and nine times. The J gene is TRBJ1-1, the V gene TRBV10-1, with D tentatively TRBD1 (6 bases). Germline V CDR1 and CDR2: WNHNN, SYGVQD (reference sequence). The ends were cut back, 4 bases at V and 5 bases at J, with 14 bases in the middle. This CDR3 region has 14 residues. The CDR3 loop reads CASSAARGRTEAFF. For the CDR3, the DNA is TGCGCCAGCAGTGCTGCCAGGGGAAGGACTGAAGCTTTCTTT.